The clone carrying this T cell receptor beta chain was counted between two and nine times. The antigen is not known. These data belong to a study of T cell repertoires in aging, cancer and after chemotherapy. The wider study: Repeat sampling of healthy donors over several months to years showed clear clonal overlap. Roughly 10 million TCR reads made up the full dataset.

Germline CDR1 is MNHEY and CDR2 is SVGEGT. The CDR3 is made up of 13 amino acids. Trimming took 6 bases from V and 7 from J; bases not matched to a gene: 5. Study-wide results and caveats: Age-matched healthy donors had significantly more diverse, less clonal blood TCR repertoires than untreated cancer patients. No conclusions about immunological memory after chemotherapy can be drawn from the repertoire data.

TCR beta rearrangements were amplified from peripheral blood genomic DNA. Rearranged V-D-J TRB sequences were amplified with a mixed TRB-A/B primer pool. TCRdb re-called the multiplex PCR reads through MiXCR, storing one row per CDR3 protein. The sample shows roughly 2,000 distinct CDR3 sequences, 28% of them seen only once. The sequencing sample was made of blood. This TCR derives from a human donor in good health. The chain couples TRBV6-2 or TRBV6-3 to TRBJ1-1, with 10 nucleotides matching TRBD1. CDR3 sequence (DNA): TGTGCCAGCAGGCCGACAGGGGGCAGTGAAGCTTTCTTT. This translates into CASRPTGGSEAFF.